This entry concerns a single T cell receptor beta chain. Authors' data handling: Nucleated cell counts were estimated from reference gene primer amplification. The repertoire was sequenced with immunoSEQ multiplex PCR; TCRdb's copy has only in-frame clones and lacks some. V and J calls and clone size are those listed in that table; D and trimming were worked out from the DNA. Of 200,000 to 300,000 clones in the sample, about 90% are singletons; the top ten hold roughly 0.79%. While infection was still active, Seattle patients were enrolled and then followed longitudinally. The data originate from a study of blood T cell repertoires in COVID-19. About the research overall: Italy, Spain and the United States were the sources of the convalescent and acute COVID-19 samples. PBMCs, B-cell-depleted T cells, or T cells provided the cDNA or gDNA that made up the material.

The specimen was peripheral blood. This TCR came from a man in his thirties or forties with COVID-19, enrolled during active disease.

CDR3 nucleotides: TGTGCCAGCAGCGTAGGACAGATCTCTGGAAACACCATATATTTT. Amino acids: CASSVGQISGNTIYF. The rearrangement links TRBV6-5 to TRBJ1-3, with D possibly TRBD1 on 6 matching bases. Trimming shortened V by 6 bases and J by 0 bases, and 12 bases separated the two germline ends. Germline V CDR1 and CDR2: MNHEY, SVGAGI. The CDR3 contains 15 residues.